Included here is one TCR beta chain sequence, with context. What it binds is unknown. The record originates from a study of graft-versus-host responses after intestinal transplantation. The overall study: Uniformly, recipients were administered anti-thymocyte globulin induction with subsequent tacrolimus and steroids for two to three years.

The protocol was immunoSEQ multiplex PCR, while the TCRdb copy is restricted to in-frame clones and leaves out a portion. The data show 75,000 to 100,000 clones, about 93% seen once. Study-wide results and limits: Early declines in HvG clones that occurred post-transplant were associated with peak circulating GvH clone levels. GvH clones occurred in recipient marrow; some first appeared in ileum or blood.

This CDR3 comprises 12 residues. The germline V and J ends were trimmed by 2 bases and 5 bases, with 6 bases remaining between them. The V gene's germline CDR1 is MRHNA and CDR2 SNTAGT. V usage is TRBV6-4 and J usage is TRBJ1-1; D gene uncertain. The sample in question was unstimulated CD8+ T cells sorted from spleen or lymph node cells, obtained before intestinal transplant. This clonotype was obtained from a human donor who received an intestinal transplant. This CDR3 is CASSDEGTEAFF. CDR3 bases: TGTGCCAGCAGTGACGAGGGAACTGAAGCTTTCTTT.